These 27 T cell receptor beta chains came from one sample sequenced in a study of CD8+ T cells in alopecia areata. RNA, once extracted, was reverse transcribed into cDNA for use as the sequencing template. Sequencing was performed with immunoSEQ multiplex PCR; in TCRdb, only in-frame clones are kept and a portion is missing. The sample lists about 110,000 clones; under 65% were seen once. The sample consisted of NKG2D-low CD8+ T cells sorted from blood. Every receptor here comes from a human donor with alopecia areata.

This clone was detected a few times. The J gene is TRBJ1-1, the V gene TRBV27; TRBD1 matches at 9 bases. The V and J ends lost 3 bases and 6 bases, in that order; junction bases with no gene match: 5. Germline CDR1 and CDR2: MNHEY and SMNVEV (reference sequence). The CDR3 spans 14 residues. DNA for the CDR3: TGTGCCAGCAGTTTTACAGGGGGCTTAGCTGAAGCTTTCTTT. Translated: CASSFTGGLAEAFF.

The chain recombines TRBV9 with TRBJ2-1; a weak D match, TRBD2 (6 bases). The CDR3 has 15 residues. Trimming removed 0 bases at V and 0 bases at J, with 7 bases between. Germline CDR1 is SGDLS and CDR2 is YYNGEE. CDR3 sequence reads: CASSVVGGSYNEQFF. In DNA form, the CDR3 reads TGTGCCAGCAGCGTAGTGGGGGGCTCCTACAATGAGCAGTTCTTC. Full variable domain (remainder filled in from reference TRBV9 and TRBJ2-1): DSGVTQTPKHLITATGQRVTLRCSPRSGDLSVYWYQQSLDQGLQFLIQYYNGEERAKGNILERFSAQQFPDLHSELNLSSLELGDSALYFCASSVVGGSYNEQFFGPGTRLTVL.

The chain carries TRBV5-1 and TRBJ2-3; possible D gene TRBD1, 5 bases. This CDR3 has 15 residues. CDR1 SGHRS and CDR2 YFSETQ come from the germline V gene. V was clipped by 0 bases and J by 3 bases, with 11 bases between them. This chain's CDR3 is CASSLEARATDTQYF. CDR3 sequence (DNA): TGCGCCAGCAGCTTGGAGGCCAGGGCAACAGATACGCAGTATTTT.

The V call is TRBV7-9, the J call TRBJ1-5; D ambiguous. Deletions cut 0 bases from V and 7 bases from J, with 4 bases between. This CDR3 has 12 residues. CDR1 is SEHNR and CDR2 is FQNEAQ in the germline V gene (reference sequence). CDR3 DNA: TGTGCCAGCAGCTTAGCGGGACAGCCCCAGCATTTT. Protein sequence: CASSLAGQPQHF.

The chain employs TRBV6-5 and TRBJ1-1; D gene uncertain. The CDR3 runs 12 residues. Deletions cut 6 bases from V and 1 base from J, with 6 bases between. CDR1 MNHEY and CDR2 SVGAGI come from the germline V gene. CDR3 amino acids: CASRGGNTEAFF. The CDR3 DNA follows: TGTGCCAGCAGGGGAGGGAACACTGAAGCTTTCTTT.

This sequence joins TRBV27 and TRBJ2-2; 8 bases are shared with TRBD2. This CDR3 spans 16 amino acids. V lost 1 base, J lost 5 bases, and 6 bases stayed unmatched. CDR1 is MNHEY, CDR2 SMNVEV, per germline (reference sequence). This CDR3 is CASSLWVGRATGELFF. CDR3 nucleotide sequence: TGTGCCAGCAGTTTATGGGTCGGGAGGGCGACCGGGGAGCTGTTTTTT.

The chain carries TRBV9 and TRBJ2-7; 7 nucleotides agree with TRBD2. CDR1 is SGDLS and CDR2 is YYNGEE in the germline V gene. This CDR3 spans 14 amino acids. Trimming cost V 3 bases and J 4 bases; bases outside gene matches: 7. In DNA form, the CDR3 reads TGTGCCAGCAGCGCCACGGGGGGTGCGTACGAGCAGTACTTC. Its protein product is CASSATGGAYEQYF. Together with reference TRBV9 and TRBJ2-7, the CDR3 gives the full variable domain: DSGVTQTPKHLITATGQRVTLRCSPRSGDLSVYWYQQSLDQGLQFLIQYYNGEERAKGNILERFSAQQFPDLHSELNLSSLELGDSALYFCASSATGGAYEQYFGPGTRLTVT.

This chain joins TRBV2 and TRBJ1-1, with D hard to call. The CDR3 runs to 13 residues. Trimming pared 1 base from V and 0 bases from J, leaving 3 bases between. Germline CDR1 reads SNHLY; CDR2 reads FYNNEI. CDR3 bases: TGTGCCAGCAGTGAAGGTATGAACACTGAAGCTTTCTTT. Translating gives CASSEGMNTEAFF.

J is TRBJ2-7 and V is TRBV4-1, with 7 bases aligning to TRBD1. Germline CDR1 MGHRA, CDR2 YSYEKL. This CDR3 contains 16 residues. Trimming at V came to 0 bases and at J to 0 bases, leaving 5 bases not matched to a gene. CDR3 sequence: CASSQDGTDHSYEQYF. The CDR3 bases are TGCGCCAGCAGCCAAGATGGGACAGACCACTCCTACGAGCAGTACTTC.

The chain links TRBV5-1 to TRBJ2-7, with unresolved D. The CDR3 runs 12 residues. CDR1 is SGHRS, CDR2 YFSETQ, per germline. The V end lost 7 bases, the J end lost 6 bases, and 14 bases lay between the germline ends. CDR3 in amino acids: CASSASNSEQYF. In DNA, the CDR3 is TGCGCCAGCTCGGCTTCGAATTCCGAGCAGTACTTC.

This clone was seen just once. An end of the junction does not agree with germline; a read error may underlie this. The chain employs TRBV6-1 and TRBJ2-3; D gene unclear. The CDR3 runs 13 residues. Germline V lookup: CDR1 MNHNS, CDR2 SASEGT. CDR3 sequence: CASSGLLRAPMNF. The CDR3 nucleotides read TGTGCCAGCAGTGGATTGCTCCGGGCCCCTATGAATTTT.

The CDR3 sequence: CASSETSGDANTGELFF. Here the CDR3 DNA reads TGTGCCAGCAGTGAGACTAGCGGTGACGCGAACACCGGGGAGCTGTTTTTT. This rearrangement joins TRBV2 to TRBJ2-2; 9 bases agree with TRBD2. Germline V gene sequence: CDR1 SNHLY, CDR2 FYNNEI. The CDR3 has 17 residues. V shed 3 bases and J 0 bases; nucleotides not matched to a gene: 5.

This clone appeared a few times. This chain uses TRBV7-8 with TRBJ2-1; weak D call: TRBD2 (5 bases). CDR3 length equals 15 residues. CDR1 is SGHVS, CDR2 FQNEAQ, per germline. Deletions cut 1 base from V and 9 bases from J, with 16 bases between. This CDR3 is CASSLGTRLRSEQFF. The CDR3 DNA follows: TGTGCCAGCAGCTTAGGGACTCGGCTGCGGAGTGAGCAGTTCTTC.

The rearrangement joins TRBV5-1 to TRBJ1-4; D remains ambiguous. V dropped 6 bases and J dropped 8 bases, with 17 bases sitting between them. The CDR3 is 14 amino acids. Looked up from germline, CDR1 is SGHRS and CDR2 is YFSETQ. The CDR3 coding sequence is TGCGCCAGCACCAAGGCGGTGGGTCGGGAAAAACTGTTTTTT. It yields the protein CASTKAVGREKLFF.

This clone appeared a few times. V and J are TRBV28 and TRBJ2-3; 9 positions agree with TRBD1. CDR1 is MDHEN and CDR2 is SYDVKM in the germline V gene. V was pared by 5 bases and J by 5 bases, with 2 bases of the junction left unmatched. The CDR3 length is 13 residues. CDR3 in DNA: TGTGCCAGCAGTGGACAGGGGAAAGATACGCAGTATTTT. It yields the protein CASSGQGKDTQYF.

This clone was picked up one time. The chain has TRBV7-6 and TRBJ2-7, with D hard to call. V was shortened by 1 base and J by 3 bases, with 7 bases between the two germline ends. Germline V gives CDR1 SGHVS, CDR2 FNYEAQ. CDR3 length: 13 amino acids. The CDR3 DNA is TGTGCCAGCAGCTTAGAAGTCAACTACGAGCAGTACTTC. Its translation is CASSLEVNYEQYF. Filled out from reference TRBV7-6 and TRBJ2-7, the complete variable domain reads GAGVSQSPRYKVTKRGQDVALRCDPISGHVSLYWYRQALGQGPEFLTYFNYEAQQDKSGLPNDRFSAERPEGSISTLTIQRTEQRDSAMYRCASSLEVNYEQYFGPGTRLTVT.

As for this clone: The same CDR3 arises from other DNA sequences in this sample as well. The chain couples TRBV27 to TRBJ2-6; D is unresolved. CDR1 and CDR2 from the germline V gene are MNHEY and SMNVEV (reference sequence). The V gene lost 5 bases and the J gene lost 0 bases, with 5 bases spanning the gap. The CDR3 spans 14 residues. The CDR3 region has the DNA TGTGCCAGCAGTCTCCTCTCTGGGGCCAACGTCCTGACTTTC. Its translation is CASSLLSGANVLTF.

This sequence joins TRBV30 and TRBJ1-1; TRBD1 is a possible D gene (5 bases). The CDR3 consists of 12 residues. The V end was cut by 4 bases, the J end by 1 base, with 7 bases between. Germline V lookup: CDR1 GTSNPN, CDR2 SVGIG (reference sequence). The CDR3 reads CAWTDRNTEAFF. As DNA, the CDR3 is TGTGCCTGGACCGACAGGAACACTGAAGCTTTCTTT.

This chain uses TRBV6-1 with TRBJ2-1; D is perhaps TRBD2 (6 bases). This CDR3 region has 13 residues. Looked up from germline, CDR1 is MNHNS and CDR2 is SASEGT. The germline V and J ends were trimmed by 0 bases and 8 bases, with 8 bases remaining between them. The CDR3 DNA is TGTGCCAGCAGTGAAGCACTAGCATATGAGCAGTTCTTC. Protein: CASSEALAYEQFF.

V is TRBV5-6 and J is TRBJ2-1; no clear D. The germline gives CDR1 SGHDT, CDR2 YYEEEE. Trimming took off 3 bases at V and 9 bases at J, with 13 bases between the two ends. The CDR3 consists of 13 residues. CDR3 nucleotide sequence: TGTGCCAGCAGCTGGGGTAGCAACACTGAGCAGTTCTTC. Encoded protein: CASSWGSNTEQFF.

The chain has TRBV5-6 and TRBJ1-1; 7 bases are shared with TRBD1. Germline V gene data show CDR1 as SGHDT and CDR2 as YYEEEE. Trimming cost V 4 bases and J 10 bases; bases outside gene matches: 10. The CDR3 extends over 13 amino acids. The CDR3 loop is CASSVGTDVIAFF. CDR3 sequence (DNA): TGTGCCAGCAGCGTTGGGACAGACGTTATAGCTTTCTTT.

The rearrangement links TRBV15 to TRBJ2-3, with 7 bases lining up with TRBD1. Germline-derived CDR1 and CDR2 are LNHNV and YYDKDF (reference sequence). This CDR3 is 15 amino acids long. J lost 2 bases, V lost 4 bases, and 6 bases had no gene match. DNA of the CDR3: TGTGCCACCAGCAAGGGACAGATCCACACAGATACGCAGTATTTT. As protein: CATSKGQIHTDTQYF. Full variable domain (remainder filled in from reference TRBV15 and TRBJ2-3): DAMVIQNPRYQVTQFGKPVTLSCSQTLNHNVMYWYQQKSSQAPKLLFHYYDKDFNNEADTPDNFQSRRPNTSFCFLDIRSPGLGDTAMYLCATSKGQIHTDTQYFGPGTRLTVL.

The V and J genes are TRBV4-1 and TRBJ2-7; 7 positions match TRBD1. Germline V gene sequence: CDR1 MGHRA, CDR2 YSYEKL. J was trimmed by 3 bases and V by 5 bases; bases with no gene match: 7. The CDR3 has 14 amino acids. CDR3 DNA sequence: TGCGCCAGCAGCTTAATACAGGGGAACTACGAGCAGTACTTC. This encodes CASSLIQGNYEQYF.

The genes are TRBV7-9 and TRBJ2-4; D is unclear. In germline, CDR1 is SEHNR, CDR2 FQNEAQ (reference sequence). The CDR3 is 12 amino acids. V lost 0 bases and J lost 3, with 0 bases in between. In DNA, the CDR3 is TGTGCCAGCAGCTTAGCCAAAAACATTCAGTACTTC. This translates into CASSLAKNIQYF.

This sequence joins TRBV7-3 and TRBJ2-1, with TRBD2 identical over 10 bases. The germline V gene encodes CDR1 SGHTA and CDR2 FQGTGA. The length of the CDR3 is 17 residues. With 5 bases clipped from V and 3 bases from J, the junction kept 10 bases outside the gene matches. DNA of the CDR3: TGTGCCAGCAGCCTAGTAGCGGGAGGTTCCATCTACAATGAGCAGTTCTTC. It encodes CASSLVAGGSIYNEQFF.

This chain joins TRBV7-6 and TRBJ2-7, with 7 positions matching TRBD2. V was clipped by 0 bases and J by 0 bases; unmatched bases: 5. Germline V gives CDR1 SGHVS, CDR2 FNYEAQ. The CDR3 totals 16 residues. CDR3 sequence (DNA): TGTGCCAGCAGCTTAGCCATGGGGGGGAACTCCTACGAGCAGTACTTC. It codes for CASSLAMGGNSYEQYF.

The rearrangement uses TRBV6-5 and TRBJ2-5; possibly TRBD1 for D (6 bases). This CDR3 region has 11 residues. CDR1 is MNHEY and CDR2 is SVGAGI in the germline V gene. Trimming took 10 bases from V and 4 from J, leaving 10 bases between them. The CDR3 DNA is TGTGCCACGTACAGGGCAGAGACCCAGTACTTC. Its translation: CATYRAETQYF.